The 17 T cell receptor beta chains listed next were all sequenced from one sample in a study of PD-L1 blockade in urothelial cancer. Time point specified: peripheral blood 6 weeks after treatment start. Using immunoSEQ multiplex PCR, the repertoire was profiled, and TCRdb retains in-frame clones only, with some absent. The sample yields about 22,000 clones, about 93% seen once. The input for sequencing was PBMCs, taken around atezolizumab (anti-PD-L1) treatment. These receptors were obtained from a woman in her sixties or seventies with urothelial cancer.

A single count supports this clone. V is TRBV5-1 and J is TRBJ2-3, with D possibly being TRBD1 (6 bases). Germline V lookup: CDR1 SGHRS, CDR2 YFSETQ. V was trimmed by 4 bases and J by 6 bases, leaving 12 bases between them. The CDR3 runs 13 residues. CDR3 nucleotide sequence: TGCGCCAGCAGCCCTCAACAGGGCGATACGCAGTATTTT. Protein sequence: CASSPQQGDTQYF. Full variable domain (rest looked up from reference TRBV5-1 and TRBJ2-3): KAGVTQTPRYLIKTRGQQVTLSCSPISGHRSVSWYQQTPGQGLQFLFEYFSETQRNKGNFPGRFSGRQFSNSRSEMNVSTLELGDSALYLCASSPQQGDTQYFGPGTRLTVL.

DNA of the CDR3: TGTGCCAGCAGCCTCGATCACATCGTCAGACAGGGGATCCACAATGAGCAGTTCTTC. Protein: CASSLDHIVRQGIHNEQFF. The chain uses TRBV5-6 and TRBJ2-1, with 8 bases identical to TRBD1. The germline V gene encodes CDR1 SGHDT and CDR2 YYEEEE. This CDR3 is 19 amino acids long. The V segment lost 4 bases and the J segment 5 bases; nucleotides outside the gene matches: 20. The whole variable domain, remainder taken from reference TRBV5-6 and TRBJ2-1, is DAGVTQSPTHLIKTRGQQVTLRCSPKSGHDTVSWYQQALGQGPQFIFQYYEEEERQRGNFPDRFSGHQFPNYSSELNVNALLLGDSALYLCASSLDHIVRQGIHNEQFFGPGTRLTVL.

The genes are TRBV6-6 and TRBJ1-4; D is uncertain. The CDR3 loop spans 14 amino acids. In germline, CDR1 is MNHNY, CDR2 SVGAGI (reference sequence). Trimming stripped 6 bases from V and 7 bases from J, with 15 bases between. The CDR3 region is CASRGGRVGEKLFF. CDR3 DNA sequence: TGTGCCAGCAGGGGTGGGAGGGTAGGTGAAAAACTGTTTTTT.

CDR3 protein: CASSADWSDEQFF. DNA for the CDR3: TGTGCCAGCAGCGCCGACTGGAGCGATGAGCAGTTCTTC. The chain has TRBV7-2 and TRBJ2-1, with D uncertain. V was clipped by 5 bases and J by 8 bases, with 13 bases between them. Germline V gene sequence: CDR1 SGHTA, CDR2 FQGNSA. The CDR3 loop spans 13 amino acids.

The chain employs TRBV5-1 and TRBJ1-1; D may be TRBD1 (5 bases). Trimming removed 0 bases at V and 4 bases at J, with 16 bases between. CDR3 length equals 16 residues. Per the germline V gene, CDR1 is SGHRS and CDR2 is YFSETQ. The CDR3 nucleotides are TGCGCCAGCAGCTTGGACAGGCCGGGGGGGAGCACTGAAGCTTTCTTT. It codes for CASSLDRPGGSTEAFF.

Here the CDR3 reads CASSDGGAADTQYF. CDR3 sequence (DNA): TGCGCCAGCAGCGACGGGGGGGCCGCAGATACGCAGTATTTT. The gene calls are TRBV5-1 and TRBJ2-3; 8 bases are a match to TRBD2. The V gene end was trimmed by 4 bases and the J gene end by 4 bases; junction bases not matched to a gene: 5. The CDR3 has 14 amino acids. Germline V CDR1 and CDR2: SGHRS, YFSETQ. Full variable domain (remainder filled in from reference TRBV5-1 and TRBJ2-3): KAGVTQTPRYLIKTRGQQVTLSCSPISGHRSVSWYQQTPGQGLQFLFEYFSETQRNKGNFPGRFSGRQFSNSRSEMNVSTLELGDSALYLCASSDGGAADTQYFGPGTRLTVL.

CDR3 in amino acids: CASSLGRPYSNQPQHF. As DNA, the CDR3 is TGCGCCAGCAGCTTGGGCAGGCCTTATAGCAATCAGCCCCAGCATTTT. The rearrangement joins TRBV5-1 to TRBJ1-5; D gene uncertain. Trimming left V 0 bases short and J 0 bases short, with 10 bases between. This CDR3 comprises 16 residues. Germline V lookup: CDR1 SGHRS, CDR2 YFSETQ.

This clone was detected only a few times. J is TRBJ1-2 and V is TRBV27; TRBD1 matches 8 bases. The germline V gene has CDR1 MNHEY and CDR2 SMNVEV (reference sequence). The CDR3 has 14 amino acids. Trimming cost V 5 bases and J 4 bases; bases outside gene matches: 6. The CDR3 here is CASSRTGRVYGYTF. The CDR3 DNA sequence: TGTGCCAGCAGTCGGACAGGGAGAGTCTATGGCTACACCTTC.

V and J are TRBV19 and TRBJ1-3, with D unresolved. Trimming removed 8 bases at V and 0 bases at J, with 11 bases between. The V gene's germline CDR1 is LNHDA and CDR2 SQIVND (reference sequence). The CDR3 contains 14 residues. The CDR3 sequence is CASFRRSSGNTIYF. The CDR3 DNA reads as TGTGCCAGTTTTCGGAGGAGCTCTGGAAACACCATATATTTT.

The V call is TRBV7-9, the J call TRBJ1-2; 12 bases match TRBD1. The length of the CDR3 is 15 residues. Germline CDR1 and CDR2: SEHNR and FQNEAQ (reference sequence). J was trimmed by 3 bases and V by 4 bases; bases with no gene match: 3. DNA of the CDR3: TGTGCCAGCAGCTCGGGACAGGGGGCCGACTATGGCTACACCTTC. This translates into CASSSGQGADYGYTF.

This chain joins TRBV5-1 and TRBJ2-7; 10 bases are shared with TRBD1. The ends lost 5 bases at V and 5 bases at J; junction bases unmatched: 4. The CDR3 sequence is 13 residues long. The germline CDR1 and CDR2 sequences are SGHRS and YFSETQ. CDR3 coding DNA: TGCGCCAGCAGTTGGACAGGGGGAGACGAGCAGTACTTC. It codes for CASSWTGGDEQYF.

The rearrangement joins TRBV14 to TRBJ2-7; 9 bases match TRBD2. Germline V CDR1 and CDR2: SGHDN, FVKESK. This CDR3 has 19 residues. The ends lost 5 bases at V and 1 base at J; junction bases unmatched: 18. The CDR3 DNA reads as TGTGCCAGCAGCTCCGGACCGCGGGGGGGCCTTACAGGGTCCTACGAGCAGTACTTC. Translating it yields CASSSGPRGGLTGSYEQYF.

The J gene is TRBJ2-3, the V gene TRBV7-9; TRBD2 matches 8 bases. The V segment lost 4 bases and the J segment 4 bases; nucleotides outside the gene matches: 10. The CDR3 is 16 residues long. The germline V gene encodes CDR1 SEHNR and CDR2 FQNEAQ (reference sequence). As DNA, the CDR3 is TGTGCCAGCAGCTCCCCCGGACTAGCTAGGGCAGATACGCAGTATTTT. This gives the protein CASSSPGLARADTQYF. Supplemented by reference TRBV7-9 and TRBJ2-3, the full variable domain reads DTGVSQNPRHKITKRGQNVTFRCDPISEHNRLYWYRQTLGQGPEFLTYFQNEAQLEKSRLLSDRFSAERPKGSFSTLEIQRTEQGDSAMYLCASSSPGLARADTQYFGPGTRLTVL.

This chain connects TRBV5-5 to TRBJ2-2, with 8 bases lining up with TRBD1. The CDR3 totals 18 residues. Germline trimming cut 4 bases from V and 2 bases from J; bases unmatched to any gene: 13. Germline loops: CDR1 SGHKS, CDR2 YYEKEE (reference sequence). CDR3 nucleotide sequence: TGTGCCAGCAGCCTCCTACCTCAGGGGGCAGGAAACACCGGGGAGCTGTTTTTT. This sequence encodes CASSLLPQGAGNTGELFF.

V usage is TRBV2 and J usage is TRBJ1-1; D might be TRBD1 (6 bases). Germline CDR1 SNHLY, CDR2 FYNNEI. Trimming shortened V by 7 bases and J by 4 bases, and 10 bases separated the two germline ends. The CDR3 has 12 amino acids. CDR3 in DNA: TGTGCCAGCAACAGGGAAAGCACTGAAGCTTTCTTT. This translates into CASNRESTEAFF.

The gene calls are TRBV29-1 and TRBJ1-2, with TRBD1 matching over 7 bases. Germline CDR1 SQVTM, CDR2 ANQGSEA. Trimming took 5 bases from V and 4 from J; bases not matched to a gene: 10. This CDR3 spans 14 amino acids. For the CDR3, the DNA is TGCAGCGTTAATTTACAGGGGCTGTCCTATGGCTACACCTTC. The encoded protein is CSVNLQGLSYGYTF.

The rearrangement uses TRBV5-1 and TRBJ2-1, with 12 bases identical to TRBD2. This CDR3 is built from 14 residues. Per germline, CDR1 SGHRS and CDR2 YFSETQ. The J segment lost 7 bases and the V segment lost 7 bases, leaving 6 bases of the junction unmatched. Written as DNA, the CDR3 is TGCGCCAGCCATGAGACTAGCGGGGGTAATGAGCAGTTCTTC. Its protein product is CASHETSGGNEQFF.